These 10 T cell receptor beta chains were sequenced from one sample in a study of T cell responses to AZD1222 COVID-19 vaccine. Measured with immunoSEQ multiplex PCR; TCRdb has only the in-frame clones, and not every one. The data hold roughly 270,000 clones, with about 94% observed a single time. This material consisted of peripheral blood, taken 28 days after the second AZD1222 dose. These receptors originate from an adult who received the AZD1222 COVID-19 vaccine.

This chain connects TRBV5-1 to TRBJ1-1, with 7 bases identical to TRBD1. The CDR3 spans 14 residues. CDR1 is SGHRS, CDR2 YFSETQ, per germline. J lost 1 base, V lost 6 bases, and 6 bases had no gene match. The CDR3 sequence: CASNQGGPNTEAFF. The CDR3 DNA reads TGCGCCAGCAACCAGGGGGGCCCGAACACTGAAGCTTTCTTT.

This clone was detected once. V and J are TRBV5-1 and TRBJ1-1; D ambiguous. The CDR3 loop spans 15 amino acids. Trimming cost V 0 bases and J 1 base, with 10 bases left between them. CDR1 is SGHRS and CDR2 is YFSETQ in the germline V gene. The CDR3 DNA reads TGCGCCAGCAGCTTGGAGAGGGCGGGGAACACTGAAGCTTTCTTT. Its translation: CASSLERAGNTEAFF.

V and J are TRBV6-2 or TRBV6-3 and TRBJ1-6; D perhaps matches TRBD1 (5 bases). V lost 6 bases and J lost 10, with 19 bases in between. This CDR3 contains 15 residues. Germline CDR1 and CDR2: MNHEY and SVGEGT. The CDR3 region has the DNA TGTGCCAGCAGCCTTAACCTGGGCGGGGGATCACCCCTCCACTTT. It encodes CASSLNLGGGSPLHF.

This clone was seen once. The gene calls are TRBV5-1 and TRBJ1-5; a possible D gene is TRBD1 (6 bases). Germline CDR1 reads SGHRS; CDR2 reads YFSETQ. The CDR3 is 15 amino acids. With 4 bases removed from V and 2 bases from J, the gap between germline ends came to 13 bases. As DNA, the CDR3 is TGCGCCAGCAGCCCTCAGGGGAAACGCAATCAGCCCCAGCATTTT. Translated, it gives CASSPQGKRNQPQHF.

This clone appeared once. The V and J genes are TRBV29-1 and TRBJ2-7; D possibly corresponds to TRBD2 (8 bases). There are 16 residues in the CDR3. Per the germline V gene, CDR1 is SQVTM and CDR2 is ANQGSEA. V was trimmed by 3 bases and J by 4 bases, leaving 22 bases between them. The CDR3 DNA sequence: TGCAGCGTTGATGGTCGGGGGGGGACAGCTGGTTACGAGCAGTACTTC. Protein product: CSVDGRGGTAGYEQYF.

This rearrangement joins TRBV6-2 or TRBV6-3 to TRBJ1-2; tentative D call: TRBD1 (5 bases). V shed 5 bases and J shed 3 bases, with 10 bases lying between them. The CDR3 has 13 residues. Germline V gives CDR1 MNHEY, CDR2 SVGEGT. The CDR3 DNA is TGTGCCAGCAGTCTGACGGGGGACTATGGCTACACCTTC. This encodes CASSLTGDYGYTF.

This chain joins TRBV28 and TRBJ2-7; 12 nucleotides align to TRBD2. The CDR3 runs to 15 residues. Germline CDR1 reads MDHEN; CDR2 reads SYDVKM. V shed 5 bases and J 4 bases; nucleotides not matched to a gene: 6. The CDR3 here is CASSHGLAGTYEQYF. CDR3 coding DNA: TGTGCCAGCAGTCACGGACTAGCGGGAACGTACGAGCAGTACTTC. Full variable domain (outside the CDR3, taken from reference TRBV28 and TRBJ2-7): DVKVTQSSRYLVKRTGEKVFLECVQDMDHENMFWYRQDPGLGLRLIYFSYDVKMKEKGDIPEGYSVSREKKERFSLILESASTNQTSMYLCASSHGLAGTYEQYFGPGTRLTVT.

This chain joins TRBV28 and TRBJ1-2; maybe TRBD1 (6 bases). The length of the CDR3 is 13 residues. CDR1 MDHEN and CDR2 SYDVKM come from the germline V gene. The V gene lost 7 bases and the J gene lost 4 bases, with 13 bases spanning the gap. The CDR3 sequence is CASTPRGPYGYTF. CDR3 nucleotide sequence: TGTGCCAGCACCCCCCGGGGGCCCTATGGCTACACCTTC.

V gene TRBV28 combines with J gene TRBJ1-2; 8 bases line up with TRBD1. The CDR3 spans 14 residues. Germline V lookup: CDR1 MDHEN, CDR2 SYDVKM. The ends lost 5 bases at V and 5 bases at J; junction bases unmatched: 7. The CDR3: CASSTTGDGYGYTF. The CDR3 nucleotides read TGTGCCAGCAGTACGACAGGGGATGGGTATGGCTACACCTTC.

This clone was seen just once. This chain uses TRBV3-1 (or the pseudogene TRBV3-2) with TRBJ1-1; the match to TRBD1 covers 7 bases. The CDR3 runs 13 residues. From germline, CDR1 is LGHDT and CDR2 YNNKEL (reference sequence). Trimming removed 4 bases from V and 11 bases from J; junction bases left unmatched: 10. The CDR3 loop reads CASSPRTGDLAFF. For the CDR3, the DNA is TGTGCCAGCAGCCCAAGGACAGGTGACTTGGCTTTCTTT.